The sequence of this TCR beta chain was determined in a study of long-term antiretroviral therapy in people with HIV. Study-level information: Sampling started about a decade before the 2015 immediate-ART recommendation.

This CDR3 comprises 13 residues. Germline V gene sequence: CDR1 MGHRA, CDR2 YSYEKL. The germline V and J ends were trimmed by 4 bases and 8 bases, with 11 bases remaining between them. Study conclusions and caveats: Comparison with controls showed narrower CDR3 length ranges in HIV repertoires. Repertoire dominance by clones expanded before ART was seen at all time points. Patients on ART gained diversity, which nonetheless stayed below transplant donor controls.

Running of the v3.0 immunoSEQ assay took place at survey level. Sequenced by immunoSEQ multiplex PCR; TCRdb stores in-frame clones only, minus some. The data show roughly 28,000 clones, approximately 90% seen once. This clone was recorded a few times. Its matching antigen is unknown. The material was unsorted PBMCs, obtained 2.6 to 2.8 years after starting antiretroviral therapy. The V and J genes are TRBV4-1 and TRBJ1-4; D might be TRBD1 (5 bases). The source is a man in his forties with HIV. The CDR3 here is CASSPRDWEKLFF. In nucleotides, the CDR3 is TGCGCCAGCAGCCCCAGGGATTGGGAAAAACTGTTTTTT.